The 3 T cell receptor beta chains below were found in one sample sequenced in a study of CD8+CD57+ T cells in acquired aplastic anemia. Template material for TCR beta VDJ and CDR3 profiling consisted of genomic DNA. A single record per CDR3 protein comes from TCRdb applying MiXCR to the reads. This sample has around 180,000 distinct CDR3 sequences, with over 40% found just once. CD8+CD57+ cell expansion, shown by flow cytometry, had occurred in the patients selected for sequencing. Sequencing input: sorted CD4+, CD8+, or CD8+CD57+ T cells (not recorded which) from PBMCs. Receptor source: a human donor with aplastic anemia.

A note on this clonotype: Germline and junction disagree at one end, which may indicate a read error. The V and J genes are TRBV6-1 and TRBJ2-7; D perhaps matches TRBD2 (5 bases). CDR1 and CDR2 from the germline V gene are MNHNS and SASEGT. The CDR3 length is 14 residues. CDR3 coding DNA: TGTGCCAGCGGTCAGTGGGAGTTAGAGGACGAGCAGTTTTTC. Protein product: CASGQWELEDEQFF.

The V gene is TRBV11-2, the J gene TRBJ1-4; tentative D call: TRBD1 (5 bases). V was shortened by 1 base and J by 4 bases, with 13 bases between the two germline ends. CDR3 length: 16 residues. The V gene's germline CDR1 is SGHAT and CDR2 FQNNGV. The DNA for the CDR3 is TGTGCCAGCAGCTTAGTAGGGGACTCGGGTAATGAAAAACTGTTTTTT. Encoded protein: CASSLVGDSGNEKLFF.

The CDR3 bases are TGTGCCAGCAGCCAAGGAAGGGAACAGGGACCTTCTTACGAGCAGTACTTC. This gives the protein CASSQGREQGPSYEQYF. This chain joins TRBV14 and TRBJ2-7; maybe TRBD1 (6 bases). This CDR3 spans 17 amino acids. Germline V gives CDR1 SGHDN, CDR2 FVKESK. The V gene lost 1 base and the J gene lost 4 bases, with 20 bases spanning the gap.